This T cell receptor (beta chain) was profiled in a study of OX40 agonist ivuxolimab in advanced cancers. Germline-derived CDR1 and CDR2 are SQVTM and ANQGSEA. V dropped 8 bases and J dropped 3; count of bases not matched to a gene: 12. The CDR3 is made up of 15 amino acids. Produced via immunoSEQ multiplex PCR; TCRdb's table is partial and in-frame only. Among 60,000 to 75,000 clones listed, roughly 86% were seen once. Patients with autoimmune history or systemic immunosuppression were excluded. The chain links TRBV29-1 to TRBJ2-2, with TRBD2 matching over 7 bases. The TCR sequence derives from an adult with an advanced solid tumor such as melanoma, head and neck, liver or kidney cancer. Sequencing used CD4+ or CD8+ T cells sorted from blood, obtained in a trial of the OX40 agonist ivuxolimab. CDR3 in DNA: TGCAGCACCTGGGTGTCTAGCGGATACACCGGGGAGCTGTTTTTT. It encodes CSTWVSSGYTGELFF.